These 5 T cell receptor beta chains originate from one sample sequenced in a study of T cells after yellow fever vaccination. Using its own MiXCR run on the 5' RACE reads, TCRdb lists one record per CDR3 protein. Of some 150,000 distinct CDR3 sequences in the sample, 9.5% to 12% are singletons; the top ten hold around 34%. The sequences come from CD8+ T cells sorted from PBMCs, collected 15 days after the yellow fever booster vaccination. These receptors originate from a man between 18 and 35 years old who received the YFV17D yellow fever vaccine.

In its sample, this clonotype was seen a few times. The chain recombines TRBV24-1 with TRBJ2-3; D gene uncertain. This CDR3 is 16 amino acids long. Germline V lookup: CDR1 KGHDR, CDR2 SFDVKD. V shed 4 bases and J shed 1 base, with 14 bases lying between them. The CDR3 loop is CATSDPEAPRTDTQYF. The CDR3 nucleotides are TGTGCCACCAGTGACCCTGAAGCTCCTCGCACAGATACGCAGTATTTT.

This clonotype was seen many times. The chain combines TRBV13 with TRBJ2-4, with unresolved D. Trimming cost V 5 bases and J 5 bases, with 16 bases left between them. The CDR3 runs 15 residues. Germline V gene sequence: CDR1 PRHDT, CDR2 FYEKMQ (reference sequence). The DNA of the CDR3 is TGTGCCAGCAGCCTCCTTCAGCCCGCCGAAAACATTCAGTACTTC. Translation gives CASSLLQPAENIQYF.

In nucleotides, the CDR3 is TGCAGCGTTGTACTAGTCAACTACAATGAGCAGTTCTTC. It specifies CSVVLVNYNEQFF. The chain uses TRBV29-1 and TRBJ2-1; a weak D match, TRBD2 (5 bases). CDR3 length: 13 residues. Per germline, CDR1 SQVTM and CDR2 ANQGSEA. Trimming removed 4 bases from V and 3 bases from J, with 10 bases in between.

The chain uses TRBV4-2 and TRBJ1-2; no clear D. Germline V gene lookup returns CDR1 LGHNA and CDR2 YNFKEQ. This CDR3 spans 16 amino acids. The ends were cut back, 0 bases at V and 0 bases at J, with 11 bases in the middle. CDR3 DNA sequence: TGTGCCAGCAGCCAAGATCCCAGCACAACTAACTATGGCTACACCTTC. Protein product: CASSQDPSTTNYGYTF.

The J gene is TRBJ2-7, the V gene TRBV28; no firm D call. This CDR3 is 15 amino acids long. Germline V gene sequence: CDR1 MDHEN, CDR2 SYDVKM. V lost 4 bases and J lost 0, with 13 bases in between. CDR3 region: CASSSPLRVSYEQYF. CDR3 sequence (DNA): TGTGCCAGCAGTTCACCTCTTAGGGTCTCCTACGAGCAGTACTTC.